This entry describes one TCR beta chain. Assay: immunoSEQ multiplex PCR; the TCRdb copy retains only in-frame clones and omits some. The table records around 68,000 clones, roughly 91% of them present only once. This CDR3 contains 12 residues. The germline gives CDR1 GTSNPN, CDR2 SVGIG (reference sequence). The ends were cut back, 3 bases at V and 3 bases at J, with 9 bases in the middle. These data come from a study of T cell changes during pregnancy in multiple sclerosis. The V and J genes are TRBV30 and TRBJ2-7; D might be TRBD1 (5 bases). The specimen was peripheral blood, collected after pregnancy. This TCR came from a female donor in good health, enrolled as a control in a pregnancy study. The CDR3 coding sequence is TGTGCCTGGAGGGTAAGGGGCTACGAGCAGTACTTC. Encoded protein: CAWRVRGYEQYF.